This TCR beta chain was found in a study of regulatory T cells in long-lasting Graves disease. General study results and limits: Persistent disease preferred TRBV28, TRBJ1-2 and TRBJ2-5.

Construction of TCR beta libraries relied on iRepertoire HTBI primers and on Arm-PCR targeting CDR3 regions. In TCRdb, the multiplex PCR reads were re-called with MiXCR into one record per CDR3 protein. The data show about 440,000 distinct CDR3 sequences, with roughly 15% seen just once and 9.5% to 12% held by the top ten. This clonotype was seen repeatedly, ten times or more. Its antigen is as yet unknown. Indicated time point: newly diagnosed GD, antithyroid drugs for less than 3 months. Construction of the TCR library relied on RNA isolated from PBMCs. Patients came through an endocrinology department, and that department was in Xi'an, China. CDR1 is MNHEY, CDR2 SMNVEV, per germline (reference sequence). This CDR3 spans 14 amino acids. V shed 1 base, J shed 4 bases, and the junction held 3 bases outside the gene matches. These data also featured in a second study, about T cells in Graves' hyperthyroidism and ophthalmopathy. That source adds: Hyperthyroidism in the patients, aged 18 to 65, was newly diagnosed and under 2 months in duration. The blood repertoire included most of the expanded thyroid clonotypes above 0.001.

The genes are TRBV27 and TRBJ1-2; 7 nucleotides agree with TRBD1. The receptor was derived from a woman in her 30s with Graves disease. This specimen consisted of peripheral blood mononuclear cells (PBMCs), obtained at new diagnosis, from a patient treated with antithyroid drugs. The CDR3 protein is CASSLLGGLYGYTF. DNA of the CDR3: TGTGCCAGCAGTTTATTAGGGGGCCTCTATGGCTACACCTTC.